This T cell receptor beta chain derives from a study of blood T cell repertoires in COVID-19. Turning to the study itself: Some COVID-19 samples were acute and others convalescent; all came from the United States, Italy and Spain. PBMCs, B-cell-depleted T cells, or T cells were the source of the cDNA or gDNA that made up the material.

Germline V lookup: CDR1 KGHSH, CDR2 LQKENI. Unmatched junction bases numbered 9, after V lost 8 bases and J lost 3 bases. This CDR3 region has 15 residues. Libraries were prepared by immunoSEQ multiplex PCR; TCRdb keeps only in-frame clonotypes and omits some of them. In the table there are approximately 230,000 clones, about 85% of which are singletons. The clonotype was recovered from a man between 18 and 29 years old with active or convalescent COVID-19. Sequencing was performed on peripheral blood. V gene TRBV18 combines with J gene TRBJ2-1; TRBD2 matches at 8 bases. CDR3 sequence: CASAKPTSGYNEQFF. CDR3 DNA sequence: TGTGCCAGCGCAAAGCCCACTAGCGGCTACAATGAGCAGTTCTTC.